This record concerns one T cell receptor (beta chain) sequence. The antigen is unknown. CDR3 length: 13 residues. V was cut by 10 bases and J by 0 bases, with 12 bases left in between. This sample was taken from a study of identical twins. No donor was unhealthy or non-Caucasian. Study-wide findings and caveats: Diverse VJ usage suggested most zero-insertion clonotypes were not invariant T cells. In beta out-of-frame sequences, the excess sharing between twins was weaker.

After template switching added a universal primer site, the resulting cDNA carried unique molecular identifiers. MiXCR was run by TCRdb on the 5' RACE reads, yielding one entry per CDR3 protein. This table holds 350,000 or so distinct CDR3 sequences, more than 9% found once. The data also belong to a second study, concerning yellow fever vaccine responses in identical twins.

The TCR was taken from a woman aged 18-29 years in good health. Sequencing was done on a sample of CD8+ T cells sorted from blood. The chain recombines TRBV12-3 or TRBV12-4 with TRBJ1-1, with D unresolved. CDR3 nucleotide sequence: TGTGCCACCTCCGGACTTATGAACACTGAAGCTTTCTTT. Protein product: CATSGLMNTEAFF.